This T cell receptor (beta chain) appears in the sequencing data of a study of a mutant IDH1 vaccine in newly diagnosed glioma. About the study: Vaccines began 4-6 weeks after radiotherapy alone, or with temozolomide cycles. Week 35 held visit V12, while week 47 held visit V13. Radiotherapy, temozolomide, or both had been given previously, and both were given to most.

This sample's time point: week 35, safety follow-up. Topical imiquimod was applied with each vaccine dose, which held 300 ug of mutant IDH1 20-mer peptide. Donors harbored newly found WHO grade 3 or 4 IDH1-mutant, ATRX-lost astrocytomas. Points on this clone: Antigen unknown.

Trimming left V 6 bases short and J 4 bases short, with 12 bases between. This CDR3 is 14 amino acids long. The germline gives CDR1 MNHEY, CDR2 SMNVEV (reference sequence). Here immunoSEQ multiplex PCR was the method, and the copy in TCRdb shows in-frame clones only, minus some. The sample shows about 32,000 clones, approximately 80% of them seen only once. The TCR was taken from a woman aged 18-35 years with glioma. The V and J genes are TRBV27 and TRBJ2-2, with TRBD1 as a possible D gene (6 bases). Sequenced here: PBMCs, sampled from a glioma patient whose treatment included an IDH1 peptide vaccine. CDR3 sequence reads: CASRGAQSTGELFF. DNA for the CDR3: TGTGCCAGCAGGGGGGCGCAGAGCACCGGGGAGCTGTTTTTT.